Below, one T cell receptor beta chain is given with its context. This entry comes from a study of PD-L1 blockade in urothelial cancer. Study-level information: In about 2014 therapy began: atezolizumab 1,200 mg intravenously every 3 weeks. The median T cell count in blood samples was 140,000 to 150,000.

Time point reported: peripheral blood 6 weeks after treatment start. Per patient, between 1 and 8 samples were collected at pretreatment and on-treatment time points. The CDR3 totals 15 residues. Germline loops: CDR1 MNHEY, CDR2 SMNVEV (reference sequence). The V and J ends lost 4 bases and 5 bases, in that order; junction bases with no gene match: 11. Synthetic TCR analog templates were spiked into each PCR. Method: immunoSEQ multiplex PCR; TCRdb's copy keeps in-frame clones and lacks some. The sample has 83,000 or so clones, roughly 80% seen once. The sequence was collected from a man between 65 and 85 years old with urothelial cancer. Here the sequenced sample was PBMCs, taken around atezolizumab (anti-PD-L1) treatment. This sequence joins TRBV27 and TRBJ2-7, with 7 bases identical to TRBD1. CDR3 bases: TGTGCCAGCAGTTCCTGGGGGACAGCTAAGGACGAGCAGTACTTC. Translating gives CASSSWGTAKDEQYF.